This TCR beta chain was sequenced for a study of T cell responses to AZD1222 COVID-19 vaccine (dated by TCRdb to about 2021). In terms of the full investigation: AZD1222 recipients given second doses at about 4 weeks or at about 12 weeks were pooled, since spike-specific TCR depth and breadth were not found to differ between the two schedules. A total of under 250 trial participants underwent TCR sequencing, of whom approximately 200 had received two doses of AZD1222 and some 25 had received two doses of the MenACWY control vaccine. Enrollment into the trials was organized by age into subgroups of 18-55, 56-69 and 70-plus years, and those subgroups contained roughly 140, 27 and 60 TCR-sequenced participants, respectively.

Broader findings and caveats from the paper: Because no day 14 peak-response samples were available, the repertoires could be characterized only after the peak T cell response. After two AZD1222 doses, both the breadth and the depth of spike-specific TCRs were significantly higher than at day 0 and than in MenACWY recipients. The 56-69-year group was small, and its depth increase did not reach significance, likely because of low power. Nearly half of unique spike-specific TCRs reportedly recognized epitopes outside regions mutated in the B.1.351 and B.1.1.7 variants. Participants were mostly white British and included more females than males, and it was suggested by the authors that clonal diversity may have been underestimated. Only 5 to 7 AZD1222 recipients were SARS-CoV-2 seropositive at baseline, limiting conclusions about previously exposed vaccinees. The whole spike protein was spanned by vaccine-associated CD4 TCRs, and dominant responses were seen in regions 160-218 and 743-854.

Concerning this clone: Its antigen is still unknown. No base quality values were provided; no much bigger clone lies one nucleotide off.

What this sample's time point label stands for: baseline before first vaccination. The vaccinee samples were drawn from two UK trials, COV001 and COV002, one of which was a single-blind randomized controlled phase 2/3 trial testing AZD1222 (ChAdOx1 nCoV-19) in healthy adults. For TCRbeta chain sequencing, PBMC samples were collected from trial participants at day 0 and at day 28 after the second dose. The V and J ends are trimmed by 4 bases and 0 bases, leaving 7 bases between them. CDR1 SQVTM and CDR2 ANQGSEA are derived from the germline V gene. The cysteine opens and the phenylalanine closes a CDR3 of 13 amino acids. Only the CDR3 part of the read is kept: 39 bases, read in frame from the first base. The CDR3 regions of human TCRbeta chains were analyzed by immunosequencing. The authors' analysis ran thus. TCRs in the repertoires were matched against a reference library of SARS-CoV-2-specific TCRs that had been generated with the MIRA antigen-specificity platform. Breadth meant the fraction of unique TCRs that were SARS-CoV-2-associated, whereas depth meant the fraction of total T cells that were SARS-CoV-2-associated. Using the MIRA data, each spike-specific TCR was assigned both to the spike region to which the TCR was reactive and to a CD4 or CD8 class. Log10-transformed breadth and depth values were compared by one-way ANOVA with Sidak's multiple comparisons tests. Imported from immuneACCESS, the table was reduced by TCRdb to in-frame sequences with V and J called. These copies leave out some clones; in studies compared against another copy, an unresolved V gene accounts for under half, and the cause of the remainder is not known. The DNA gave D and trimming, while V, J and clone size come from that table. Counted in this sample were over 100,000 clones; about four fifths of them appeared once. About 17% of the sample belongs to the ten largest clones.

Source: peripheral blood, taken on day 0 of AZD1222 vaccination. This TCR came from an adult in good health. The chain uses TRBV29-1 and TRBJ1-3, with the D gene not confidently named. The DNA sequence is TGCAGCGTTGCCGAGAACTCTGGAAACACCATATATTTT. Its protein reads: CSVAENSGNTIYF.